Listed below are T cell receptor beta chains from one sample, sequenced in a study of molecular identifiers for immune sequencing clone quantification. Via MiXCR, TCRdb re-called the PCR reads, giving one row per CDR3 protein. The profile shows 490,000 or so distinct CDR3 sequences, less than 30% of them singletons. Sequenced input: naive CD8+ T cells from blood, with Jurkat cell RNA spiked in. Source of these receptors: a human donor in good health. Some libraries in this study had Jurkat cell RNA spiked in. Both conserved end residues are trimmed from each CDR3. The order of the fields is clone size, V gene, D gene, CDR3 protein. The D gene is left open where the match is weak. Clone size is shown for a subset of rows, as once, few, many or a class of expanded clone.

abundance: NA; v_gene: TRBV5-3; d_gene: TRBD2; CDR3aa: ASSSRLAGGNYNEQF
abundance: many; v_gene: TRBV5-1; d_gene: NA; CDR3aa: ASSLSSGYGANVLT
abundance: few; v_gene: TRBV30; d_gene: NA; CDR3aa: AWGGNRITNEKLF
abundance: NA; v_gene: TRBV25-1; d_gene: NA; CDR3aa: ASSAPGPNTGELF
abundance: NA; v_gene: TRBV27; d_gene: NA; CDR3aa: ASSFSRGESYEQY
abundance: few; v_gene: TRBV19; d_gene: NA; CDR3aa: ASSIDLGNTGTDTQY
abundance: NA; v_gene: TRBV20-1; d_gene: NA; CDR3aa: SAREPEVLPLLGETQY
abundance: NA; v_gene: TRBV7-2; d_gene: TRBD2; CDR3aa: ASSPTVTSSSYEQY
abundance: NA; v_gene: TRBV2; d_gene: NA; CDR3aa: ASSGTPPGGRAGTDTQY
abundance: many; v_gene: TRBV9; d_gene: NA; CDR3aa: ASSGDNQEKLF
abundance: few; v_gene: TRBV6-1; d_gene: NA; CDR3aa: ASSEYGGPYEQY
abundance: few; v_gene: TRBV2; d_gene: TRBD2; CDR3aa: ASTLAGATDTQY
abundance: few; v_gene: TRBV30; d_gene: NA; CDR3aa: AWRMGGGEAF
abundance: NA; v_gene: TRBV7-9; d_gene: TRBD2; CDR3aa: ASSYRTSGSYEQY
abundance: many; v_gene: TRBV25-1; d_gene: TRBD2; CDR3aa: ASNPGLAGPPDTQY
abundance: NA; v_gene: TRBV2; d_gene: NA; CDR3aa: ASSDGGRAEKLF
abundance: few; v_gene: TRBV19; d_gene: NA; CDR3aa: ASSIRDGKETQY
abundance: NA; v_gene: TRBV5-4; d_gene: NA; CDR3aa: ASSLRPGENEKLL
abundance: NA; v_gene: TRBV6-5; d_gene: NA; CDR3aa: ASRPSVNEQF
abundance: few; v_gene: TRBV13; d_gene: TRBD1; CDR3aa: ASSPQPRGRYNEQF
abundance: few; v_gene: TRBV29-1; d_gene: NA; CDR3aa: SVGVGNTGELF
abundance: many; v_gene: TRBV4-1; d_gene: NA; CDR3aa: ASSQTQGADTQY
abundance: NA; v_gene: TRBV12-3/TRBV12-4; d_gene: NA; CDR3aa: ASSETSQETQY
abundance: many; v_gene: TRBV12-3/TRBV12-4; d_gene: TRBD1; CDR3aa: ASSTGQGAPEAF
abundance: many; v_gene: TRBV20-1; d_gene: NA; CDR3aa: SARDWPGLNTEAF
abundance: few; v_gene: TRBV13; d_gene: NA; CDR3aa: ASSGQQMNTEAF
abundance: few; v_gene: TRBV13; d_gene: NA; CDR3aa: ASSSVGQPPSYEQY
abundance: few; v_gene: TRBV6-5; d_gene: TRBD1; CDR3aa: ASSQTWTGASNQPQH
abundance: NA; v_gene: TRBV11-2; d_gene: NA; CDR3aa: ASSPLGAANTGELF
abundance: NA; v_gene: TRBV4-3; d_gene: TRBD1; CDR3aa: ASSQSDRSTDTQY
abundance: once; v_gene: TRBV30; d_gene: NA; CDR3aa: AWSARLTYEQY
abundance: NA; v_gene: TRBV9; d_gene: TRBD1; CDR3aa: ASSWSFRGHTQRTGALF
abundance: NA; v_gene: TRBV6-2/TRBV6-3; d_gene: NA; CDR3aa: ASRSQVGAGHQPQH
abundance: few; v_gene: TRBV20-1; d_gene: TRBD1; CDR3aa: SAREGTAYGYT
abundance: many; v_gene: TRBV7-2; d_gene: TRBD1; CDR3aa: ASSLASGTVF
abundance: NA; v_gene: TRBV3-1; d_gene: TRBD2; CDR3aa: ASSLVLAGRSYEQY
abundance: many; v_gene: TRBV2; d_gene: NA; CDR3aa: ASSDRVETGELF
abundance: many; v_gene: TRBV4-1; d_gene: NA; CDR3aa: ASSLIGGGGPDGELF
abundance: many; v_gene: TRBV29-1; d_gene: NA; CDR3aa: SVAALLPGYT
abundance: NA; v_gene: TRBV19; d_gene: NA; CDR3aa: ARSDSPYSNQPQH
abundance: few; v_gene: TRBV2; d_gene: TRBD1; CDR3aa: ASSEWTGVADTQY
abundance: many; v_gene: TRBV6-2/TRBV6-3; d_gene: NA; CDR3aa: ASSSPNYLRTEAF
abundance: many; v_gene: TRBV19; d_gene: NA; CDR3aa: ASSMTGPSYEQY
abundance: many; v_gene: TRBV29-1; d_gene: NA; CDR3aa: SVVSGTRYEQY
abundance: few; v_gene: TRBV6-2/TRBV6-3; d_gene: TRBD2; CDR3aa: ASSLAGLRIVELF
abundance: many; v_gene: TRBV29-1; d_gene: NA; CDR3aa: SVDEFSDTQY
abundance: few; v_gene: TRBV12-3/TRBV12-4; d_gene: TRBD1; CDR3aa: ASRGQGDQETQY
abundance: many; v_gene: TRBV7-9; d_gene: NA; CDR3aa: ASSLVVGYLDTEAF
abundance: NA; v_gene: TRBV12-2; d_gene: NA; CDR3aa: ASRHNINPGLGNQPQH
abundance: NA; v_gene: TRBV6-1; d_gene: NA; CDR3aa: ASSEPGNTGEPF
abundance: NA; v_gene: TRBV4-3; d_gene: TRBD2; CDR3aa: ASSQEWTSGNSDTQY
abundance: NA; v_gene: TRBV7-9; d_gene: TRBD2; CDR3aa: ASSPTGTIEQY
abundance: few; v_gene: TRBV6-6; d_gene: TRBD1; CDR3aa: ASSTGGETNEKLF
abundance: many; v_gene: TRBV7-6; d_gene: NA; CDR3aa: ASSGGFQETQY
abundance: many; v_gene: TRBV12-3/TRBV12-4; d_gene: NA; CDR3aa: ASNHGHQETQY
abundance: few; v_gene: TRBV11-2; d_gene: TRBD1; CDR3aa: ASSLELGDSYEQY
abundance: few; v_gene: TRBV27; d_gene: NA; CDR3aa: ASSLSWAETYNEQF
abundance: many; v_gene: TRBV4-3; d_gene: NA; CDR3aa: ASSQDWHRNTEAF
abundance: few; v_gene: TRBV4-1; d_gene: NA; CDR3aa: ASGQDGVVEF